The rows below give T cell receptor beta chains drawn from one sample of a study of cytomegalovirus exposure and HLA in healthy donors. Assay used: immunoSEQ multiplex PCR; TCRdb lists only in-frame clones, some missing. This listing includes 40,000 to 65,000 clones. Material for sequencing was PBMCs. Receptors were obtained from a middle-aged man in good health and CMV-seropositive. CDR3s include the opening cysteine and the closing phenylalanine or tryptophan. D genes are given only for firm matches.

V gene	D gene	J gene	CDR3 protein	CDR3 DNA
TRBV25-1	TRBD1	TRBJ2-7	CASSGEGQGDYEQYF	TGTGCCAGCAGTGGTGAGGGACAGGGGGATTACGAGCAGTACTTC
TRBV5-6	TRBD2	TRBJ2-7	CASSSTSGGYEQYF	TGTGCCAGCAGCTCTACTAGCGGGGGCTACGAGCAGTACTTC
TRBV28	TRBD1	TRBJ1-4	CASSLEDRVGEKLFF	TGTGCCAGCAGTTTGGAGGACAGGGTGGGTGAAAAACTGTTTTTT
TRBV2	.	TRBJ2-2	CASSELANTGELFF	TGTGCCAGCAGTGAACTAGCGAACACCGGGGAGCTGTTTTTT
TRBV27	TRBD2	TRBJ2-1	CASRINSGGAYNEQFF	TGTGCCAGCAGGATCAATAGCGGGGGGGCCTACAATGAGCAGTTCTTC
TRBV19	.	TRBJ1-1	CASKPPREVAEAFF	TGTGCCAGTAAACCTCCAAGGGAGGTGGCTGAAGCTTTCTTT
TRBV6-1	TRBD1	TRBJ2-3	CAGSTGGWGTDTQYF	TGTGCCGGTTCTACAGGGGGGTGGGGCACAGATACGCAGTATTTT
TRBV5-5	TRBD2	TRBJ2-1	CASSVQRGPEREQFF	TGTGCCAGCAGCGTCCAGCGGGGCCCTGAGCGGGAGCAGTTCTTC
TRBV9	.	TRBJ2-3	CASSVGPSLDTQYF	TGTGCCAGCAGCGTAGGGCCCTCCTTAGATACGCAGTATTTT
TRBV29-1	.	TRBJ2-5	CSFRQAQETQYF	TGCAGCTTTCGACAGGCCCAAGAGACCCAGTACTTC
TRBV27	TRBD2	TRBJ2-1	CASSELAGGPHNEQFF	TGTGCCAGCAGTGAGCTAGCGGGAGGGCCCCACAATGAGCAGTTCTTC
TRBV7-3	TRBD1	TRBJ2-1	CASSSSAGTGTDNEQFF	TGTGCCAGCAGCTCCTCCGCCGGGACAGGGACTGACAATGAGCAGTTCTTC